The following is a T cell receptor (beta chain) sequence with its context. Trimming removed 4 bases from V and 5 bases from J, with 11 bases in between. The CDR3 runs to 13 residues. CDR1 is MNHEY, CDR2 SVGAGI, per germline. In the original workflow: Amplification from reference gene primers served as the basis for estimated nucleated cell counts. The method was immunoSEQ multiplex PCR; TCRdb's version includes in-frame clones alone and lacks a portion of them. From that table come the V and J calls and clone size; the DNA was used to work out D and trimming. The sample contains roughly 200,000 clones, roughly 90% of which appear only once. The data stem from a study of blood T cell repertoires in COVID-19. Looking at the study overall: Some COVID-19 samples were acute and others convalescent; all came from the United States, Italy and Spain. PBMCs, B-cell-depleted T cells, or T cells provided the cDNA or gDNA that made up the material.

Sample: peripheral blood. V and J are TRBV6-5 and TRBJ2-5, with D tentatively TRBD2 (5 bases). This TCR was recovered from a man aged 35-49 years with acute or convalescent COVID-19. Here the CDR3 reads CASSFGVGETQYF. The CDR3 nucleotides read TGTGCCAGCAGTTTCGGGGTTGGGGAGACCCAGTACTTC.